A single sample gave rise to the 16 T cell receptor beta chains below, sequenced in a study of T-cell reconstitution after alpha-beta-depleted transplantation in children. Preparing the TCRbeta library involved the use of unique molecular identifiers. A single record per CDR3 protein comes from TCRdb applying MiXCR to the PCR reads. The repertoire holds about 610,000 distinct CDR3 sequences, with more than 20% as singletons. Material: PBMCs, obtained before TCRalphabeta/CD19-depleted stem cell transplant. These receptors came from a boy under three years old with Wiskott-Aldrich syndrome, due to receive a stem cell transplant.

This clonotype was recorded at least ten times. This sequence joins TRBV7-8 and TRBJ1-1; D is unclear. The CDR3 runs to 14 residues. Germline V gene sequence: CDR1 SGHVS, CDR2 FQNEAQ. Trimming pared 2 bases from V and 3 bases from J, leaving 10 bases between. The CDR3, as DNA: TGTGCCAGCAGCTTATTGTCCTGGGACACTGAAGCTTTCTTT. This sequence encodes CASSLLSWDTEAFF.

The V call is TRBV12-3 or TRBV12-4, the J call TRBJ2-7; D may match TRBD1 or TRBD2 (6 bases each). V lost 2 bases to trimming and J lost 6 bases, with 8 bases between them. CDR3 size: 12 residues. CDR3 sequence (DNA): TGTGCCAGCAGTTTAAAGGGGGGCGAGCAGTACTTC. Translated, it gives CASSLKGGEQYF.

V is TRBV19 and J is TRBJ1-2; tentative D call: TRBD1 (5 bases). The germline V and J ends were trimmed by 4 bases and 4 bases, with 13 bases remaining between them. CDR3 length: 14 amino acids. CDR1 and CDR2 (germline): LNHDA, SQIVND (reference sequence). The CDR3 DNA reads TGTGCCAGTAGTACGGGGACTCGTTTCTATGGCTACACCTTC. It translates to CASSTGTRFYGYTF. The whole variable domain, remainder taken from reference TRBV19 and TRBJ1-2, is DGGITQSPKYLFRKEGQNVTLSCEQNLNHDAMYWYRQDPGQGLRLIYYSQIVNDFQKGDIAEGYSVSREKKESFPLTVTSAQKNPTAFYLCASSTGTRFYGYTFGSGTRLTVV.

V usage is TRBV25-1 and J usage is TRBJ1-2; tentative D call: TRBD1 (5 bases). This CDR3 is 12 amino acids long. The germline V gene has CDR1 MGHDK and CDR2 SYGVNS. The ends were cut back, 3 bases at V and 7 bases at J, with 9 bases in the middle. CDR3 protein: CASSDTRVGYTF. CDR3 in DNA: TGTGCCAGCAGTGATACCAGGGTTGGCTACACCTTC.

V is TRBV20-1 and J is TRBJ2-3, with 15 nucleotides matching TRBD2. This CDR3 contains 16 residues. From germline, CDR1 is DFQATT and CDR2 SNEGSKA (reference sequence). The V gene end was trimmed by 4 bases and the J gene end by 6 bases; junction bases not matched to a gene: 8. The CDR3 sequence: CSAIAWTSGRDDTQYF. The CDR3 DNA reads TGCAGTGCTATAGCCTGGACTAGCGGGAGGGACGATACGCAGTATTTT.

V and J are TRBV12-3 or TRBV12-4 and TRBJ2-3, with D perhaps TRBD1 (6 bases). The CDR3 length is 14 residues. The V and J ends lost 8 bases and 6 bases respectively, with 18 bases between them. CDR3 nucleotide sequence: TGTGCCAGCGGAGGACAGTCCCTTCTGGATACGCAGTATTTT. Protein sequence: CASGGQSLLDTQYF.

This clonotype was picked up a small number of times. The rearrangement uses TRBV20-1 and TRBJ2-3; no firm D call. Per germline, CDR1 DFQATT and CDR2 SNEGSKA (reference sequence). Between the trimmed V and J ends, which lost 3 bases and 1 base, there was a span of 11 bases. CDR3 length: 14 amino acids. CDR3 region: CSARTGLGTDTQYF. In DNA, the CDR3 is TGCAGTGCTAGGACGGGCCTGGGCACAGATACGCAGTATTTT.

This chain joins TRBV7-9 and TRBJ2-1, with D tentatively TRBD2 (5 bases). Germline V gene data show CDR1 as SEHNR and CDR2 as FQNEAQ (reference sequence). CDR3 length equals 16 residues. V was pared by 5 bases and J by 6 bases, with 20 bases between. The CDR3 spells CASSGRSRPRGNEQFF. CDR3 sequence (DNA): TGTGCCAGCAGCGGACGCAGCAGACCACGGGGCAATGAGCAGTTCTTC. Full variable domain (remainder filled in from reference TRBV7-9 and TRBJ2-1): DTGVSQNPRHKITKRGQNVTFRCDPISEHNRLYWYRQTLGQGPEFLTYFQNEAQLEKSRLLSDRFSAERPKGSFSTLEIQRTEQGDSAMYLCASSGRSRPRGNEQFFGPGTRLTVL.

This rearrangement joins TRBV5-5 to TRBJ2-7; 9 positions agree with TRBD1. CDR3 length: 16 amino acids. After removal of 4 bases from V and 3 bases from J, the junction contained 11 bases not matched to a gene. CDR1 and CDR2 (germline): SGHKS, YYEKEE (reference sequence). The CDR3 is CASSPLPPGQGYEQYF. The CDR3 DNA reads TGTGCCAGCAGCCCCCTCCCCCCGGGACAGGGCTACGAGCAGTACTTC.

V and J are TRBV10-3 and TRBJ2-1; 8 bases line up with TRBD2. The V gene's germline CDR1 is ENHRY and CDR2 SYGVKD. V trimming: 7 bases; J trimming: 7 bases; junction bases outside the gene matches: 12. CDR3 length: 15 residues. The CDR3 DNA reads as TGTGCCATCACCCCAACGGGAGGGCCGAGAAATGAGCAGTTCTTC. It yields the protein CAITPTGGPRNEQFF.

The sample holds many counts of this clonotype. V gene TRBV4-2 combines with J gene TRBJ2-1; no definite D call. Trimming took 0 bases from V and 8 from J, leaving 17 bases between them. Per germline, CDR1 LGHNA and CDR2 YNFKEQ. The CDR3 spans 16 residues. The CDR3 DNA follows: TGTGCCAGCAGCCAAGATAAACCCCTGGGGAAGCATGAGCAGTTCTTC. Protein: CASSQDKPLGKHEQFF.

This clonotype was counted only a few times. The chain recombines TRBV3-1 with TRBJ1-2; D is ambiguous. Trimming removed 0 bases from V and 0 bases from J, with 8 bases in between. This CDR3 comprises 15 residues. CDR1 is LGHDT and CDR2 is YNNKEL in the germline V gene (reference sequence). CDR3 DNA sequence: TGTGCCAGCAGCCAAGACCCCATAGCTAACTATGGCTACACCTTC. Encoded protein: CASSQDPIANYGYTF.

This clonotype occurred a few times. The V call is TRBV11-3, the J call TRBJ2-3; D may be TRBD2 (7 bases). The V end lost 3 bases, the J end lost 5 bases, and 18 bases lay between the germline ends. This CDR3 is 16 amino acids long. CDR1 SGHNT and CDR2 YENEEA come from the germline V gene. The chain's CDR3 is CASSFGGRGSGDTQYF. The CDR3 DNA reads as TGTGCCAGCAGCTTTGGGGGGCGGGGGAGCGGAGATACGCAGTATTTT.

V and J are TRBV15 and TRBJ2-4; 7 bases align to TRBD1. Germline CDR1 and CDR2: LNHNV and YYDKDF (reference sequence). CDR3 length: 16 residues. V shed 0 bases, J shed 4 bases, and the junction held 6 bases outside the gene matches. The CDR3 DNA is TGTGCCACCAGCAGAGATTTCGGCAGGGGGAAAAACATTCAGTACTTC. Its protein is CATSRDFGRGKNIQYF.

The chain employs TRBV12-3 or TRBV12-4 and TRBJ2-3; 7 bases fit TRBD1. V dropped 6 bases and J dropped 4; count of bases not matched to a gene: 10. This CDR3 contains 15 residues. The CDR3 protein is CASRDRTGFADTQYF. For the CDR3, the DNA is TGTGCCAGCAGAGACCGGACAGGTTTCGCAGATACGCAGTATTTT.

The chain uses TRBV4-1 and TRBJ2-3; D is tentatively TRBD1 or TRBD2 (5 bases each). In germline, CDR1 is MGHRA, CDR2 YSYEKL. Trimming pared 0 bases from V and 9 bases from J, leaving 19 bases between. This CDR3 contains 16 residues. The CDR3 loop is CASSQELRDARGTQYF. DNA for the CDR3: TGCGCCAGCAGCCAAGAACTCAGGGATGCCCGAGGGACGCAGTATTTT.